These T cell receptor beta chains were read from a single sample in a study of T cell changes during pregnancy in multiple sclerosis. TCRdb's table, derived via immunoSEQ multiplex PCR, lists solely in-frame clones and lacks some. This sample has over 80,000 clones, with 90% found just once. The sample here was peripheral blood, taken in the second trimester of pregnancy. These receptors all come from a female donor in good health, enrolled as a control in a pregnancy study. Each CDR3 is given with its conserved first and last residue. The D gene is left open where the match is weak. A row's size may be missing; if present it is once, few, many or a size class.

>TRBV7-8|-|-|TRBJ1-2
TGTGCCAGCAGCCTACGGACAGCCCTCAACTATGGCTACACCTTC
CASSLRTALNYGYTF
>TRBV11-3|TRBD1|-|TRBJ2-2
TGTGCCAGCAGCTCCGGACAGGGGATCGCCATTTTT
CASSSGQGIAIF
>TRBV6-1|-|-|TRBJ2-7
TGTGCCAGCAGTGAGGCTGGAGACTACGAGCAGTACTTC
CASSEAGDYEQYF
>TRBV9|TRBD2|-|TRBJ2-2
TGTGCCAGCAGCGCCTATCTGGGCGCCGGGAGGACCGGGGAGCTGTTTTTT
CASSAYLGAGRTGELFF
>TRBV5-8|TRBD1|-|TRBJ2-2
TGTGCCAGCAGCAAGGACAGGGTCAACACCGGGGAGCTGTTTTTT
CASSKDRVNTGELFF
>TRBV27|-|-|TRBJ2-2
TGTGCCAGCAGTTTAGAGCGGAACACCGGGGAGCTGTTTTTT
CASSLERNTGELFF
>TRBV28|TRBD1|-|TRBJ1-2
TGTGCCAGCAGTCCACCGGGACAGGCTTATGGCTACACCTTC
CASSPPGQAYGYTF
>TRBV7-2|-|-|TRBJ1-1
TGTGCCAGCAGCTTGCTGCTGGTAGAGAACACTGAAGCTTTCTTT
CASSLLLVENTEAFF
>TRBV19|TRBD2|-|TRBJ2-3
TGTGCCAGTAGTAGACGGACTAGCGCAGATACGCAGTATTTT
CASSRRTSADTQYF
>TRBV29-1|TRBD1|medium-sized|TRBJ1-5
TGCAGCGTTATACAGGGGGAAAGTCAGCCCCAGCATTTT
CSVIQGESQPQHF
>TRBV6-1|-|-|TRBJ1-1
TGTGCCAGCAGGAACCCGGCTGCGGAGTCCACTGAAGCTTTCTTT
CASRNPAAESTEAFF
>TRBV6-1|TRBD2|-|TRBJ2-5
TGTGCCAGTCGGGGAGCGGGAGAGTCAGGGACCCAGTACTTC
CASRGAGESGTQYF
>TRBV9|TRBD1|-|TRBJ1-1
TGTGCCAGCAGCTCTAGGACAGGGGGCGACACTGAAGCTTTCTTT
CASSSRTGGDTEAFF
>TRBV18|-|-|TRBJ1-1
TGTGCCAGCTCACCGATGGGAGCTGAAGCTTTCTTT
CASSPMGAEAFF
>TRBV10-3|-|-|TRBJ1-1
TGTGCCATCAGTGAGCCAGCAGAGACTAACACTGAAGCTTTCTTT
CAISEPAETNTEAFF
>TRBV9|-|-|TRBJ2-5
TGTGCCAGCAGCGAACAGTACCAAGAGACCCAGTACTTC
CASSEQYQETQYF
>TRBV25-1|TRBD1|-|TRBJ1-2
TGTGCCAGCAGTGAACCGGGACAGGTAACCTATGGCTACACCTTC
CASSEPGQVTYGYTF
>TRBV10-3|-|-|TRBJ1-2
TGTGCCATCAGTCCCACAGGTCGGGTAGACTATGGCTACACCTTC
CAISPTGRVDYGYTF
>TRBV25-1|-|-|TRBJ2-2
TGTGCCACCGGCCGGGGGATCACCGGGGAGCTGTTTTTT
CATGRGITGELFF
>TRBV9|TRBD2|-|TRBJ2-2
TGTGCCAGCAGCGAGGGCTTGGGGGAGGGCCGAACCGGGGAGCTGTTTTTT
CASSEGLGEGRTGELFF
>TRBV18|TRBD2|-|TRBJ2-7
TGTGCCAGCTCACAACCCGGGACTAGGCGCTACGAGCAGTACTTC
CASSQPGTRRYEQYF
>TRBV13|-|-|TRBJ1-6
TGTGCCAGCAGAAACAGGGATTCACCCCTCCACTTT
CASRNRDSPLHF